This entry describes one T cell receptor (beta chain). This clonotype has more than one count but fewer than ten. Its antigen is still unknown. Within one base of it there is no much larger clone, and no base qualities were kept. This entry is derived from a study of Graves' ophthalmopathy and Graves' hyperthyroidism (dated by TCRdb to 2016 to 2019). For the study in its entirety: Peripheral blood was collected at initial diagnosis, prior to any treatment. The study used TCR beta repertoire signatures to distinguish Graves' ophthalmopathy from Graves' hyperthyroidism and to predict progression to ophthalmopathy. In total, approximately 130 blood samples were TCR-sequenced: some 43 ophthalmopathy, about 75 hyperthyroidism and about 17 hyperthyroidism-to-ophthalmopathy patients. To explore V-J signatures that separate ophthalmopathy from hyperthyroidism, a discovery set of about a hundred patients was enrolled, consisting of about 45 with ophthalmopathy and around 60 with stable hyperthyroidism. An independent validation cohort was composed of roughly 19 hyperthyroidism patients and around 16 patients who later progressed from hyperthyroidism to ophthalmopathy. In roughly six hyperthyroidism patients, the T-cell repertoires found in thyroid tissue were compared with those found in blood. After sampling, hyperthyroidism patients received methimazole starting at 30 mg daily, and ophthalmopathy patients received high-dose intravenous methylprednisolone. For training and testing, the approximately 97 patients in the discovery cohort were randomly divided in a 7:3 ratio. General conclusions and limits of the study: In validation, the model predicted ophthalmopathy progression with roughly 68% sensitivity and 72.22% specificity; 12 predicted patients were CT-confirmed with GO in a median of approximately 6.5 months. In cross-validation, the 13-signature model distinguished ophthalmopathy from stable hyperthyroidism with about 90% sensitivity and over 81% specificity, while in the test set the corresponding values were approximately 80% and 75%. Most expanded thyroid clonotypes with frequency above 0.001 were also detected in blood, suggesting blood repertoires may reflect the thyroid immune response. No statistical method was used to predetermine the sample size, and group allocation was not hidden from the investigators.

As encoded in the germline V gene (reference sequence), CDR1 is DFQATT while CDR2 is SNEGSKA. Reading from cysteine to phenylalanine, the CDR3 counts 16 amino acids. Kept here is only the CDR3 DNA, which spans 48 bases and is read in frame from base 1. The germline V end is reduced by 0 bases and the J end by 1 base; junction bases left unmatched: 6. For repertoire sequencing, the TCR beta CDR3 regions were amplified from RNA transcripts. A first-round RT-PCR used HTBI primers with the Qiagen OneStep RT-PCR kit, followed by a second-round multiplex PCR, size selection and purification. Libraries were sequenced paired-end with 100 bp reads on an Illumina HiSeq2000. The study's processing was this. SOAPnuke was used to process the reads, throwing out any read that had adapters, had uncalled bases, had a mean Phred below 15, or lacked an exact constant-primer or identifier match. COPE v1.2.5 was used to merge the high-quality paired reads. Each unique nucleotide sequence was defined as a clonotype, and clonotypes were aligned to IMGT TRB V, D and J references with MiTCR v1.1. The analysis was limited to V-J combinations with a frequency above 0.0001, which together covered about 99% of repertoires. For each V-J combination, a TCR clonal expansion and chaos score was defined as the ratio of F50 clonal expansion to chaos observed in the TCRdist matrix. Welch's t-statistics and random forest were used to reduce the features to 10 to 15 V-J combinations, which were then used as input to a naive Bayes classifier. Thyroid-blood repertoire similarity was quantified with the Morisita-Horn index. In TCRdb, the public reads were trimmed at Q25 with fastp and aligned with MiXCR, with productive beta chains retained. Rows are combined by CDR3 protein, so each entry shows the most common genes and DNA. TCRdb, not the authors, supplied the V and J calls. The sample profile shows hundreds of thousands of distinct CDR3 sequences; 22% of them were found once. The ten largest clonotypes hold around 6.5% of the sample.

Hyperthyroidism was considered stable if no progression to ophthalmopathy occurred within 18 months of follow-up. Hyperthyroidism patients were newly diagnosed, with disease duration under 2 months, and aged 18 to 65 years. Patients with other autoimmune diseases, uncontrolled infections, pregnancy or lactation were excluded. Clinical symptoms, serum thyroxine, TRAb, thyroid ultrasound and orbital computed tomography were used for diagnosis. Using Ficoll-Paque density gradient centrifugation, PBMCs were isolated from less than 13 ml of fresh peripheral blood. Total RNA was extracted with Trizol reagent and quality-checked on an Agilent 2100 Bioanalyzer.

The sequence derives from a woman younger than 30 with stable Graves' hyperthyroidism. Some clones in this sample may be carry-over from other donors' samples. Donor details come from another sample of the same person, matched by shared clones. The chain is encoded by TRBV20-1 joined to TRBJ2-7, and TRBD2 matches 10 of the central bases. The material sequenced was peripheral blood. The CDR3 in this case is CSARDRTSGVSYEQYF. In nucleotide form, the sequence is TGCAGTGCTAGAGATCGGACTAGCGGAGTTTCCTACGAGCAGTACTTC.